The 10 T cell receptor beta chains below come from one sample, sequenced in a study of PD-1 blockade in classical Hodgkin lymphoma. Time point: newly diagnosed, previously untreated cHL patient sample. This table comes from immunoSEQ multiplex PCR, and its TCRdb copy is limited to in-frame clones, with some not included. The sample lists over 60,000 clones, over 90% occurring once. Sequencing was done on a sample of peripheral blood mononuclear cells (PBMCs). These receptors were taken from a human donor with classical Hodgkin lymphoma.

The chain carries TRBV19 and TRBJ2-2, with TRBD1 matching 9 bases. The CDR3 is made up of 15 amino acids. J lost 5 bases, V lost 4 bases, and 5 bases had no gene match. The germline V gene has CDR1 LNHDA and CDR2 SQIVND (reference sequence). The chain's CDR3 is CASSTKDRGTGELFF. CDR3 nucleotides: TGTGCCAGTAGTACCAAGGACAGGGGAACCGGGGAGCTGTTTTTT. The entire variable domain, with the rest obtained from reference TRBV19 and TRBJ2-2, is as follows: DGGITQSPKYLFRKEGQNVTLSCEQNLNHDAMYWYRQDPGQGLRLIYYSQIVNDFQKGDIAEGYSVSREKKESFPLTVTSAQKNPTAFYLCASSTKDRGTGELFFGEGSRLTVL.

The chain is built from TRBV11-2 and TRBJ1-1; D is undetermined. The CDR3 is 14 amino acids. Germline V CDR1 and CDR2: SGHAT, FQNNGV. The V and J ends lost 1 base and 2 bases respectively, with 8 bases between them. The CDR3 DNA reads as TGTGCCAGCAGCTTAGGACCCTTCAACACTGAAGCTTTCTTT. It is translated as CASSLGPFNTEAFF.

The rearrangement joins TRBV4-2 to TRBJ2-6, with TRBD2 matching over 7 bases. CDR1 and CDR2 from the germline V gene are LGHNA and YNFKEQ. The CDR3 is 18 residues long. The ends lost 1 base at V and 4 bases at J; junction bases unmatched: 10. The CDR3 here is CASSQGLAVRSGANVLTF. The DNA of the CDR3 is TGTGCCAGCAGCCAAGGGCTAGCGGTCCGCTCGGGGGCCAACGTCCTGACTTTC.

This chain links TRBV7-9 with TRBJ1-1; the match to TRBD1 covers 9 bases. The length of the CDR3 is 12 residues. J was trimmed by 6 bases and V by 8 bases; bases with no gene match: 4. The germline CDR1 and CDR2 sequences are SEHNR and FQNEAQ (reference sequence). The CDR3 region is CASVRQGAEAFF. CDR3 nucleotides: TGTGCCAGCGTCAGACAGGGGGCTGAAGCTTTCTTT.

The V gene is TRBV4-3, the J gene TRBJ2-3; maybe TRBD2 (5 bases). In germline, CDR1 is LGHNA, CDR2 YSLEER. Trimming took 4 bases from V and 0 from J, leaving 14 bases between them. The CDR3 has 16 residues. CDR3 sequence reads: CASSPCGSCSTDTQYF. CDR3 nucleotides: TGCGCCAGCAGCCCCTGTGGGAGCTGTAGCACAGATACGCAGTATTTT.

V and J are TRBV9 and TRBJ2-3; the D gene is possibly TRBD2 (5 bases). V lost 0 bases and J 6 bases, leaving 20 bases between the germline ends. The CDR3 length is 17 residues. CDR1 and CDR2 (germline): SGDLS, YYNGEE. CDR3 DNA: TGTGCCAGCAGCGTAGGAGGATTGGCGGGCGGGCGGGATACGCAGTATTTT. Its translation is CASSVGGLAGGRDTQYF.

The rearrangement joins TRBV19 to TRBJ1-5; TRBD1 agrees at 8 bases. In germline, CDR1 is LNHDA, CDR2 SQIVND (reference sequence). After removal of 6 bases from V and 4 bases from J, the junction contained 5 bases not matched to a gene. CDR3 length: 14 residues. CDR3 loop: CASRLNRGNQPQHF. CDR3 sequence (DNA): TGTGCCAGTAGGTTAAACAGGGGGAATCAGCCCCAGCATTTT.

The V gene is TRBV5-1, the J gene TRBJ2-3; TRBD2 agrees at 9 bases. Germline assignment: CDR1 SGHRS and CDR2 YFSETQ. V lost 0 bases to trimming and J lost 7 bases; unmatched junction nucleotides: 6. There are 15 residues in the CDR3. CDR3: CASSLEAGGRNTQYF. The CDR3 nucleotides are TGCGCCAGCAGCTTGGAGGCGGGGGGGCGGAATACGCAGTATTTT.

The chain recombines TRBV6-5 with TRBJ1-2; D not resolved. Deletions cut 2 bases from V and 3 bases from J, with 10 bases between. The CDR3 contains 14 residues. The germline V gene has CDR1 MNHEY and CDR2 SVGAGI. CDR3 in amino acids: CASSYPTMYYGYTF. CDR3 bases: TGTGCCAGCAGTTACCCTACCATGTACTATGGCTACACCTTC.

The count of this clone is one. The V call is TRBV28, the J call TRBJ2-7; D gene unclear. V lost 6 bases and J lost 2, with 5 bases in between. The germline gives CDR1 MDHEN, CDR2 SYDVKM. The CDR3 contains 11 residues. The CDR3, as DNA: TGTGCCAGCAGGTTGGCCTACGAGCAGTACTTC. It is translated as CASRLAYEQYF.